This is a list of T cell receptor beta chains from one sample in a study of technical replicates of blood from several donors. Clones were sequenced by immunoSEQ multiplex PCR, and TCRdb holds only the in-frame ones, with some missing. The sample records tens of thousands of clones, approximately 87% being singletons. Source material: PBMCs. These receptors all come from a human donor in good health. Some clones in this sample may be carry-over from other donors' samples. The CDR3 runs from the conserved cysteine through the conserved F or W. D genes are given only for firm matches. Rows give clone size only sometimes, using once, few, many, or a class for an expanded clone.

j_call,cdr3_length,clone_size,d_call,v_call,cdr3_aa,cdr3_nt
TRBJ1-5,13,once,.,TRBV7-9,CASSLSVHQPQHF,TGTGCCAGCAGCTTATCGGTCCATCAGCCCCAGCATTTT
TRBJ2-5,13,.,.,TRBV19,CASTSRSGETQYF,TGTGCCAGTACGTCTCGGTCGGGAGAGACCCAGTACTTC
TRBJ1-3,14,.,.,TRBV5-6,CASSLVTDRNTIYF,TGTGCCAGCAGCTTGGTTACAGACCGAAACACCATATATTTT
TRBJ1-5,14,.,TRBD1,TRBV19,CASSITTGDQPQHF,TGTGCCAGTAGTATAACGACAGGGGACCAGCCCCAGCATTTT
TRBJ2-3,15,.,TRBD1,TRBV15,CATSRDRGLGDTQYF,TGTGCCACCAGCAGAGACAGGGGGCTGGGAGATACGCAGTATTTT
TRBJ2-6,17,.,.,TRBV12-5,CASGGPTGASGANVLTF,TGTGCTAGTGGTGGTCCGACTGGGGCCTCTGGGGCCAACGTCCTGACTTTC
TRBJ1-1,15,.,.,TRBV19,CASGSGPGRGTEAFF,TGTGCCAGTGGATCGGGGCCAGGAAGGGGGACTGAAGCTTTCTTT
TRBJ1-5,15,once,.,TRBV5-8,CASSLTGNSNQPQHF,TGTGCCAGCAGCCTGACAGGCAATAGCAATCAGCCCCAGCATTTT
TRBJ2-3,15,.,TRBD1,TRBV7-9,CASSPWDSRTDTQYF,TGTGCCAGCAGCCCCTGGGACAGCCGCACAGATACGCAGTATTTT
TRBJ1-5,14,.,.,TRBV9,CASSVAGSDQPQHF,TGTGCCAGCAGCGTAGCAGGCTCGGATCAGCCCCAGCATTTT
TRBJ1-2,14,.,.,TRBV7-9,CASSLHRVNYGYTF,TGTGCCAGCAGCTTACACAGGGTAAACTATGGCTACACCTTC
TRBJ2-3,16,once,TRBD1,TRBV9,CASSVETGGGTDTQYF,TGTGCCAGCAGCGTAGAGACAGGGGGTGGCACAGATACGCAGTATTTT
TRBJ1-6,15,once,.,TRBV5-5,CASSWDISENSPLHF,TGTGCCAGCAGCTGGGACATATCCGAGAATTCACCCCTCCACTTT
TRBJ2-6,14,.,.,TRBV30,CAWSVPSGANVLTF,TGTGCCTGGAGTGTCCCTTCTGGGGCCAACGTCCTGACTTTC
TRBJ1-1,17,.,.,TRBV4-3,CASSQAATGTTTPEAFF,TGCGCCAGCAGCCAAGCAGCTACCGGGACAACCACACCTGAAGCTTTCTTT
TRBJ2-2,15,.,TRBD1,TRBV5-1,CASSLQGARVGELFF,TGCGCCAGCAGCTTACAGGGGGCGCGTGTCGGGGAGCTGTTTTTT
TRBJ1-2,13,.,.,TRBV30,CARQPLRVYGYTF,TGTGCCCGGCAACCTTTGCGGGTCTATGGCTACACCTTC
TRBJ2-7,14,.,.,TRBV7-2,CASSLVPSSYEQYF,TGTGCCAGCAGCTTAGTCCCCAGCTCCTACGAGCAGTACTTC
TRBJ2-7,16,.,TRBD1,TRBV4-1,CASSPLGTGIPYEQYF,TGCGCCAGCAGCCCTCTTGGGACAGGGATCCCCTACGAGCAGTACTTC
TRBJ2-5,17,few,TRBD2,TRBV29-1,CSVHTDFSGGPQETQYF,TGCAGCGTCCATACGGACTTCAGCGGGGGGCCCCAAGAGACCCAGTACTTC
TRBJ1-1,19,.,.,TRBV7-2,CASSLTSTGLKSWNTEAFF,TGTGCCAGCAGCCTGACGTCGACAGGCCTTAAATCTTGGAACACTGAAGCTTTCTTT
TRBJ2-1,14,.,.,TRBV5-1,CASSLRTAGDEQFF,TGCGCCAGCAGCCTCCGGACAGCAGGTGATGAGCAGTTCTTC
TRBJ2-5,19,.,TRBD2,TRBV9,CASSVGIAGGLGLPETQYF,TGTGCCAGCAGCGTAGGGATAGCGGGAGGCCTGGGTCTACCAGAGACCCAGTACTTC
TRBJ1-2,13,.,.,TRBV6-6,CASSRGGGSGYTF,TGTGCCAGCAGCCGTGGGGGCGGGTCTGGCTACACCTTC
TRBJ1-5,15,.,TRBD1,TRBV6-5,CASSRTGVSNQPQHF,TGTGCCAGCAGCCGAACAGGGGTTAGCAATCAGCCCCAGCATTTT
TRBJ1-2,15,.,TRBD1,TRBV6-5,CASSRTGTSNYGYTF,TGTGCCAGCTCCCGGACAGGAACCTCTAACTATGGCTACACCTTC
TRBJ2-3,13,.,.,TRBV7-3,CASSPRAGDTQYF,TGTGCCAGCAGCCCCCGCGCCGGAGATACGCAGTATTTT
TRBJ2-7,14,.,TRBD2,TRBV27,CASSSTSGIVEQYF,TGTGCCAGCAGTTCCACTAGCGGGATCGTCGAGCAGTACTTC
TRBJ2-7,13,.,.,TRBV2,CASSVAGFHEQYF,TGTGCCAGCAGTGTGGCAGGGTTCCACGAGCAGTACTTC
TRBJ2-5,16,.,.,TRBV9,CASSVGASRGQETQYF,TGTGCCAGCAGCGTAGGGGCTAGCAGAGGGCAAGAGACCCAGTACTTC
TRBJ2-3,15,.,TRBD2,TRBV6-6,CASSPESGGRDTQYF,TGTGCCAGCAGCCCCGAGTCGGGGGGACGAGATACGCAGTATTTT
TRBJ2-1,15,few,TRBD2,TRBV15,CATSRGTSGSTEQFF,TGTGCCACCAGCAGAGGGACTAGCGGGAGTACTGAGCAGTTCTTC
TRBJ2-2,14,.,.,TRBV7-8,CASSEGLNTGELFF,TGTGCCAGCAGCGAGGGACTGAACACCGGGGAGCTGTTTTTT
TRBJ2-7,16,.,TRBD1,TRBV5-1,CASSRWQGQGANEQYF,TGCGCCAGCAGCCGGTGGCAGGGACAGGGGGCGAACGAGCAGTACTTC
TRBJ1-2,14,few,.,TRBV4-1,CASSQELAERGYTF,TGCGCCAGCAGCCAAGAATTGGCAGAGCGGGGCTACACCTTC
TRBJ2-1,18,.,TRBD2,TRBV7-6,CASSLLRGGIYLYNEQFF,TGTGCCAGCAGCTTACTCCGGGGGGGGATTTACCTTTACAATGAGCAGTTCTTC
TRBJ2-1,18,.,TRBD2,TRBV5-8,CASSLLAGASVTDNEQFF,TGTGCCAGCAGCTTACTAGCGGGCGCGAGTGTTACGGACAATGAGCAGTTCTTC
TRBJ2-1,15,.,.,TRBV9,CASSVTGSSYNEQFF,TGTGCCAGCAGCGTCACAGGATCCTCCTACAATGAGCAGTTCTTC
TRBJ2-1,14,.,.,TRBV25-1,CASSAIGAYNEQFF,TGTGCCAGCAGTGCGATCGGGGCCTACAATGAGCAGTTCTTC
TRBJ1-1,15,once,.,TRBV10-2,CASSESDQGNTEAFF,TGCGCCAGCAGTGAGTCGGATCAGGGTAACACTGAAGCTTTCTTT
TRBJ2-7,14,few,TRBD2,TRBV2,CASVPLAGGNEQYF,TGTGCCAGCGTTCCCCTAGCGGGAGGTAACGAGCAGTACTTC
TRBJ1-1,18,once,TRBD1,TRBV7-9,CASSLVRLTGFMNTEAFF,TGTGCCAGCAGCCTGGTTCGGTTGACAGGGTTCATGAACACTGAAGCTTTCTTT
TRBJ2-5,15,.,.,TRBV6-5,CASSYSGIVWETQYF,TGTGCCAGCAGTTACTCGGGCATCGTTTGGGAGACCCAGTACTTC
TRBJ2-7,15,.,TRBD2,TRBV5-4,CASSLSAGDSYEQYF,TGTGCCAGCAGCTTGTCAGCGGGGGACTCCTACGAGCAGTACTTC
TRBJ2-3,17,.,TRBD2,TRBV7-9,CASSPRGFGGGAMGQYF,TGTGCCAGCAGCCCTCGGGGGTTTGGCGGGGGGGCGATGGGGCAGTATTTT
TRBJ2-5,16,once,TRBD1,TRBV7-6,CASSPRDRAGAETQYF,TGTGCCAGCAGCCCCCGGGACAGGGCGGGGGCAGAGACCCAGTACTTC
TRBJ2-1,15,.,.,TRBV7-3,CASSFGAAAYNEQFF,TGTGCCAGCAGCTTCGGTGCGGCCGCCTACAATGAGCAGTTCTTC
TRBJ1-4,15,.,TRBD1,TRBV15,CATSRETGVNEKLFF,TGTGCCACCAGCAGGGAAACAGGGGTAAATGAAAAACTGTTTTTT
TRBJ2-7,15,.,.,TRBV19,CASSIELVGSYEQYF,TGTGCCAGTAGTATAGAATTGGTCGGTTCCTACGAGCAGTACTTC
TRBJ2-7,14,.,.,TRBV7-9,CASSLGGGIYEQYF,TGTGCCAGCAGCTTAGGTGGGGGGATCTACGAGCAGTACTTC
TRBJ1-1,13,.,TRBD1,TRBV7-8,CASSGTGDTEAFF,TGTGCCAGCAGCGGGACAGGGGACACTGAAGCTTTCTTT
TRBJ2-2,17,.,TRBD2,TRBV29-1,CSVEGTSGRYNTGELFF,TGCAGCGTTGAAGGGACTAGCGGGAGATACAACACCGGGGAGCTGTTTTTT
TRBJ1-1,15,.,.,TRBV5-4,CASSLWAQGLTEAFF,TGTGCCAGCAGCTTGTGGGCGCAGGGGTTAACTGAAGCTTTCTTT
TRBJ1-1,15,.,.,TRBV5-1,CASSLLYGVETEAFF,TGCGCCAGCAGCTTGTTGTACGGGGTGGAGACTGAAGCTTTCTTT
TRBJ1-5,15,medium-sized,TRBD1,TRBV27,CASSCPGQSNQPQHF,TGTGCCAGCAGTTGCCCGGGACAGAGCAATCAGCCCCAGCATTTT